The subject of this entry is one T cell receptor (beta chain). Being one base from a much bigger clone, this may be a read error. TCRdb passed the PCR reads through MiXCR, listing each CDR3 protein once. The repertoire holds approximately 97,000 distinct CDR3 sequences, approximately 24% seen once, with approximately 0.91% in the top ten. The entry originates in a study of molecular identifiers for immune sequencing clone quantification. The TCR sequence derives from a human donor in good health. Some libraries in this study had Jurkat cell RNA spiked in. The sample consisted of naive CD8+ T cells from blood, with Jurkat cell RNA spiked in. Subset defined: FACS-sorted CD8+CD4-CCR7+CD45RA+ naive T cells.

CDR3 residues: CASSPLGGVQEQHF. The CDR3 DNA reads TGCGCCAGCAGCCCCCTCGGGGGGGTTCAGGAGCAGCACTTC. The gene calls are TRBV4-3 and TRBJ2-7, with 8 bases aligning to TRBD2. Germline V CDR1 and CDR2: LGHNA, YSLEER. The CDR3 has 14 amino acids.